These T cell receptor beta chains were read from a single sample in a study of T cell responses to AZD1222 COVID-19 vaccine. Sequencing used immunoSEQ multiplex PCR; TCRdb keeps in-frame clones, though not all of them. The sample has more than 80,000 clones, about nine tenths seen once. Sequences were derived from peripheral blood, sampled on day 0 of AZD1222 vaccination. The receptors originated from an adult in good health. Both conserved end residues are part of each CDR3. Each record gives: J gene, D gene, V gene, clone size, CDR3 protein, CDR3 DNA. A D gene is named only where the DNA matches it firmly. The size of a clone is reported for some rows only, either as once, few or many, or as a class for expanded clones.

>TRBJ1-2|TRBD1|TRBV6-2/TRBV6-3|.
CASSPTGGAHNYGYTF
TGTGCCAGCAGCCCTACAGGGGGCGCGCATAACTATGGCTACACCTTC
>TRBJ1-4|.|TRBV3-1/TRBV3-2|.
CASSPREGRRELFF
TGTGCCAGCAGCCCCAGGGAGGGCCGTCGGGAACTGTTTTTT
>TRBJ2-2|TRBD1|TRBV5-6|.
CASSPTGGLNTGELFF
TGTGCCAGCAGCCCAACAGGGGGACTTAACACCGGGGAGCTGTTTTTT
>TRBJ2-1|TRBD2|TRBV7-9|.
CASSPGLRTSVYNEQFF
TGTGCCAGCAGCCCGGGCCTGAGGACTAGCGTTTACAATGAGCAGTTCTTC
>TRBJ2-3|.|TRBV13|.
CASSLGAWEEGQVTDTQYF
TGTGCCAGCAGCTTAGGAGCTTGGGAGGAGGGTCAAGTCACAGATACGCAGTATTTT
>TRBJ1-3|TRBD1|TRBV28|few
CASHSPISGGTGNTIYF
TGTGCCAGCCACAGCCCAATATCAGGGGGCACTGGAAACACCATATATTTT
>TRBJ1-3|.|TRBV7-9|.
CASSLNGNTIYF
TGTGCCAGCAGCTTAAACGGAAACACCATATATTTT
>TRBJ1-5|.|TRBV5-6|.
CASSRDRGSEPQHF
TGTGCCAGCAGCCGTGACCGGGGTTCTGAGCCCCAGCATTTT
>TRBJ1-2|TRBD1|TRBV7-9|.
CASSFNRGAGGYTF
TGTGCCAGCAGCTTTAACAGGGGAGCGGGAGGCTACACCTTC
>TRBJ1-6|.|TRBV11-2|.
CASSLGGWDNSPLHF
TGTGCCAGCAGCTTAGGCGGCTGGGACAATTCACCCCTCCACTTT
>TRBJ2-2|TRBD1|TRBV30|once
CAWRNRGTGELFF
TGTGCCTGGAGAAACAGGGGGACCGGGGAGCTGTTTTTT
>TRBJ2-7|.|TRBV5-1|.
CASSLIPGPYEQYF
TGCGCCAGCAGCCTAATACCGGGACCATACGAGCAGTACTTC
>TRBJ2-5|TRBD1|TRBV28|.
CASSFLGTGIGETQYF
TGTGCCAGCAGTTTCCTTGGGACAGGGATTGGAGAGACCCAGTACTTC
>TRBJ2-1|TRBD1|TRBV2|.
CASSLDRGPYNEQFF
TGTGCCAGCAGTCTCGACAGGGGGCCCTACAATGAGCAGTTCTTC
>TRBJ1-4|TRBD1|TRBV2|few
CATGQETTNEKLFF
TGTGCCACCGGACAGGAGACAACTAATGAAAAACTGTTTTTT
>TRBJ1-1|TRBD1|TRBV5-1|.
CASSPGQGVNTEAFF
TGCGCCAGCAGCCCTGGACAGGGAGTGAACACTGAAGCTTTCTTT
>TRBJ1-2|.|TRBV24-1|.
CATSDFGVRGGYTF
TGTGCCACCAGTGATTTCGGAGTCCGAGGTGGCTACACCTTC
>TRBJ1-1|.|TRBV5-1|.
CASREWTANTEAFF
TGCGCCAGTAGGGAGTGGACCGCTAACACTGAAGCTTTCTTT
>TRBJ2-7|.|TRBV7-2|.
CASSLASARGEQYF
TGTGCCAGCAGCTTAGCTAGTGCGCGGGGCGAGCAGTACTTC
>TRBJ1-5|.|TRBV19|.
CASSRTPQQPQHF
TGTGCCAGTAGCAGAACCCCTCAGCAGCCCCAGCATTTT
>TRBJ2-5|.|TRBV20-1|few
CSGSEGDLQETQYF
TGCAGTGGAAGTGAGGGGGACTTACAAGAGACCCAGTACTTC
>TRBJ2-2|.|TRBV7-3|once
CASSPGLATGELFF
TGTGCCAGCAGCCCCGGGCTGGCCACCGGGGAGCTGTTTTTT
>TRBJ1-6|TRBD1|TRBV18|.
CASSRTGQGIDSPLHF
TGTGCCAGCTCACGGACGGGACAGGGGATCGATTCACCCCTCCACTTT
>TRBJ2-2|TRBD2|TRBV4-1|.
CASSQVGSGRNTGELFF
TGCGCCAGCAGCCAAGTCGGTAGCGGGAGGAACACCGGGGAGCTGTTTTTT
>TRBJ1-1|.|TRBV7-6|.
CASSFGGTNTEAFF
TGTGCCAGCAGCTTCGGGGGAACGAACACTGAAGCTTTCTTT
>TRBJ1-2|.|TRBV14|.
CASSQTPSNYGYTF
TGTGCCAGCAGCCAAACACCATCTAACTATGGCTACACCTTC
>TRBJ1-2|TRBD1|TRBV6-5|.
CASSWDRGVGYTF
TGTGCCAGCAGTTGGGACAGGGGTGTTGGCTACACCTTC
>TRBJ2-5|TRBD2|TRBV27|.
CASSWGLDLETQYF
TGTGCCAGCAGTTGGGGACTAGATTTGGAGACCCAGTACTTC
>TRBJ1-4|.|TRBV6-5|few
CASNPQYNEKLFF
TGTGCCAGCAACCCACAGTATAATGAAAAACTGTTTTTT
>TRBJ2-1|.|TRBV12-3/TRBV12-4|.
CASSDDSFTRFF
TGTGCCAGCAGTGACGACTCCTTCACCCGGTTCTTC
>TRBJ2-1|TRBD2|TRBV2|.
CASRELVGLASNEQFF
TGTGCCAGCCGCGAGTTAGTGGGACTAGCGTCCAATGAGCAGTTCTTC
>TRBJ1-5|TRBD1|TRBV19|.
CASWGPGQGRNQPQHF
TGTGCCAGTTGGGGACCGGGACAGGGTCGCAATCAGCCCCAGCATTTT
>TRBJ1-2|.|TRBV6-4|.
CASSDSHGGYGYTF
TGTGCCAGCAGTGACTCGCATGGAGGCTATGGCTACACCTTC
>TRBJ2-1|.|TRBV6-5|few
CASSYGASRNNEQFF
TGTGCCAGCAGTTACGGGGCTAGCAGGAACAATGAGCAGTTCTTC
>TRBJ2-3|.|TRBV6-1|few
CASSEQGTDTQYF
TGTGCCAGCAGTGAACAGGGCACAGATACGCAGTATTTT
>TRBJ2-3|.|TRBV13|.
CASSRGGGSSDTQYF
TGTGCCAGCAGCCGAGGAGGGGGAAGCTCAGATACGCAGTATTTT
>TRBJ2-5|.|TRBV6-5|.
CASSYSGEGGQETQYF
TGTGCCAGCAGTTACTCAGGGGAAGGGGGCCAAGAGACCCAGTACTTC
>TRBJ2-1|TRBD2|TRBV19|.
CASSNRPRTSVNEQFF
TGTGCCAGTAGTAACCGACCTCGGACTAGCGTGAATGAGCAGTTCTTC
>TRBJ2-5|TRBD1|TRBV5-4|.
CASSPDRGWETQYF
TGTGCCAGCAGCCCCGACAGGGGATGGGAGACCCAGTACTTC
>TRBJ2-7|TRBD1|TRBV5-6|.
CASSLTWDRGHEQYF
TGTGCCAGCAGCTTGACGTGGGACAGGGGCCACGAGCAGTACTTC
>TRBJ2-7|.|TRBV28|.
CASSSVRPPRTYEQYF
TGTGCCAGCAGTTCCGTCCGGCCGCCCCGCACCTACGAGCAGTACTTC